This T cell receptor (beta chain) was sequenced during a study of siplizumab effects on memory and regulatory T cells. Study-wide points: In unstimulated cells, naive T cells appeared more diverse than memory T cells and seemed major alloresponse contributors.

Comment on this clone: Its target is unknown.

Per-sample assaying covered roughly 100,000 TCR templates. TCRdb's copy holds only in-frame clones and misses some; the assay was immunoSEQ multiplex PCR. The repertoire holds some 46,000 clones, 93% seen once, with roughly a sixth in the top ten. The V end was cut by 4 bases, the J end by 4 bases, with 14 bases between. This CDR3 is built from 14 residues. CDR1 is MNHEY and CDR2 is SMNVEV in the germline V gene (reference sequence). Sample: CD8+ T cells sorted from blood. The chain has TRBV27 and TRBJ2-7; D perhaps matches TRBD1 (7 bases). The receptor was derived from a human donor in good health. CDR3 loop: CASSSAGGGYEQYF. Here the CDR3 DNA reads TGTGCCAGCAGTTCCGCAGGGGGAGGTTACGAGCAGTACTTC.